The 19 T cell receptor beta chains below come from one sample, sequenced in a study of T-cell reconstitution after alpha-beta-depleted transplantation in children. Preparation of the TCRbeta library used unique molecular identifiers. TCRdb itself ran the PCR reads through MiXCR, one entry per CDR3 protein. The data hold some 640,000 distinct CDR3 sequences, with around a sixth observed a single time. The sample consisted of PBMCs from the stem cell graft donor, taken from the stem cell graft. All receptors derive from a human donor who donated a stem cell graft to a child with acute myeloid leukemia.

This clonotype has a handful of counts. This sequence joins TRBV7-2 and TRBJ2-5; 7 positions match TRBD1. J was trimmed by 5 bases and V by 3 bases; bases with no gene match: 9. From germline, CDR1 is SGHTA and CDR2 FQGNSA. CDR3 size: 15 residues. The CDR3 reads CASSFPTGLMETQYF. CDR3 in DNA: TGTGCCAGCAGCTTCCCGACAGGGTTGATGGAGACCCAGTACTTC.

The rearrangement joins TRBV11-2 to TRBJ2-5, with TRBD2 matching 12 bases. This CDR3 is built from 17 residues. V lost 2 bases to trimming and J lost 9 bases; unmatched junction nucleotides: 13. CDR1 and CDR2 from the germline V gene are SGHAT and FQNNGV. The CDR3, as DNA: TGTGCCAGCAGCTTAAGACGGGCTAGCGGGGGGGCGGTGGCCCAGTACTTC. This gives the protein CASSLRRASGGAVAQYF.

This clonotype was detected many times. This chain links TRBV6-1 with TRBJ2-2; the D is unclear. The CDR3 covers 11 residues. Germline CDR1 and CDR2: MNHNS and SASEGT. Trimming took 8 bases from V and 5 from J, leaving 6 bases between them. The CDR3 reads CASWGTGELFF. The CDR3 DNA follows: TGTGCCAGCTGGGGTACCGGGGAGCTGTTTTTT.

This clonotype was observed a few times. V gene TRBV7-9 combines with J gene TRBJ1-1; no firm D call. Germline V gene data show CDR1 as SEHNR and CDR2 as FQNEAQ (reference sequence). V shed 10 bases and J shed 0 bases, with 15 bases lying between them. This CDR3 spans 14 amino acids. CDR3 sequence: CAIRKRSLNTEAFF. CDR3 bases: TGTGCCATCCGGAAACGATCTTTGAACACTGAAGCTTTCTTT.

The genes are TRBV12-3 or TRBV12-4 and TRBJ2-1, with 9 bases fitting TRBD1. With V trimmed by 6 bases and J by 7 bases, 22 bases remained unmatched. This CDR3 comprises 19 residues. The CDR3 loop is CASRISPGQGVRGVNEQFF. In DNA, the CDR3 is TGTGCCAGCAGGATCTCGCCGGGACAGGGAGTAAGGGGTGTGAATGAGCAGTTCTTC.

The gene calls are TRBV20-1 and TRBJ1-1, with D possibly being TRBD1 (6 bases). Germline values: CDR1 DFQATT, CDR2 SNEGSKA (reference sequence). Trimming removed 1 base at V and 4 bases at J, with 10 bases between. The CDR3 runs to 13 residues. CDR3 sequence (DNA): TGCAGTGCTAGAGCGGCGGGGGCCACTGAAGCTTTCTTT. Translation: CSARAAGATEAFF.

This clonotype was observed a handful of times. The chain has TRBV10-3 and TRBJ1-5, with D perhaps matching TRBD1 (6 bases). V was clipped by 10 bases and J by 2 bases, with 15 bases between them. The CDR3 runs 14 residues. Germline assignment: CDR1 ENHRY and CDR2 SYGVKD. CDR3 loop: CATDSGGGNQPQHF. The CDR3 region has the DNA TGTGCCACCGACAGTGGGGGCGGCAATCAGCCCCAGCATTTT.

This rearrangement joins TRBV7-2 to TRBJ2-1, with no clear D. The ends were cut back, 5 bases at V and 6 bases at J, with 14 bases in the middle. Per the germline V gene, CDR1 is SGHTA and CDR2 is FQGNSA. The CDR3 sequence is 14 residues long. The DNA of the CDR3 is TGTGCCAGCAGCCCTGGGCTACCTTCCAATGAGCAGTTCTTC. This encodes CASSPGLPSNEQFF.

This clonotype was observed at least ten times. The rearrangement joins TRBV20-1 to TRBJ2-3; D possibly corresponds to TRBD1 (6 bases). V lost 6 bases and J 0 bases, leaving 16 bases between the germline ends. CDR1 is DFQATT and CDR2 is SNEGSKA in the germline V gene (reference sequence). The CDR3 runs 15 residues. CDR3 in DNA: TGCAGTGCCCCCCGAGAGGGGGTTAGCACAGATACGCAGTATTTT. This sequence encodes CSAPREGVSTDTQYF.

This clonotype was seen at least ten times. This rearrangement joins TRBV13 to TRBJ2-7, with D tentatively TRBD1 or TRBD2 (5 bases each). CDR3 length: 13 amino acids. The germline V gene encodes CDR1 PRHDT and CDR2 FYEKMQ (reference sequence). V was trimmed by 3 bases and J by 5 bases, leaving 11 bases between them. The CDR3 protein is CASSLRGLNEQYV. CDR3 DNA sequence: TGTGCCAGCAGCTTGAGGGGTTTGAACGAGCAGTACGTC.

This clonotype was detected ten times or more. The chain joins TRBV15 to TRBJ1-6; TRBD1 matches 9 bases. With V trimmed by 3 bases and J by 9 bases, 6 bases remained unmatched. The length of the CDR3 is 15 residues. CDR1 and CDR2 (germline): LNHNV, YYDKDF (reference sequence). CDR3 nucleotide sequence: TGTGCCACCAGCAGCGGCGGACAGGGGATTTCACCCCTCCACTTT. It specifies CATSSGGQGISPLHF.

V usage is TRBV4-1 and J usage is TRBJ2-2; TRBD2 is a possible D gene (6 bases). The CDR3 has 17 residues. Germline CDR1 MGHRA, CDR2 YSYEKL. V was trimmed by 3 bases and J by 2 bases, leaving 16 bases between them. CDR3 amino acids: CASSHPRVGGNTGELFF. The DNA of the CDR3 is TGCGCCAGCAGCCACCCAAGGGTGGGAGGTAACACCGGGGAGCTGTTTTTT.

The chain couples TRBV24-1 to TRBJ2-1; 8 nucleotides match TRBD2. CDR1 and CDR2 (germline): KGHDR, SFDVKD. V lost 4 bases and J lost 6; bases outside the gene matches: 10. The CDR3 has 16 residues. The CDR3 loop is CATSDLSGGPGNEQFF. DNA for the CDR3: TGTGCCACCAGTGACCTGAGCGGGGGCCCGGGCAATGAGCAGTTCTTC.

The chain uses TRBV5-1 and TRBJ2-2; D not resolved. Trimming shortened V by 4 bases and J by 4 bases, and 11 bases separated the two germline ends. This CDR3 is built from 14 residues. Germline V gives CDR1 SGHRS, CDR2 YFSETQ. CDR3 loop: CASSPLGTTGELFF. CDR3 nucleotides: TGCGCCAGCAGCCCGCTGGGAACCACCGGGGAGCTGTTTTTT. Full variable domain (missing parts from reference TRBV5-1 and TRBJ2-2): KAGVTQTPRYLIKTRGQQVTLSCSPISGHRSVSWYQQTPGQGLQFLFEYFSETQRNKGNFPGRFSGRQFSNSRSEMNVSTLELGDSALYLCASSPLGTTGELFFGEGSRLTVL.

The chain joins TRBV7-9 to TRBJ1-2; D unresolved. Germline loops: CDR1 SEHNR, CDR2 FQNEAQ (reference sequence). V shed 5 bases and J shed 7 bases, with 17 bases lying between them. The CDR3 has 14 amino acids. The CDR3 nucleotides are TGTGCCAGCAGCGCTCAACAGTGGACGGCTGGCTACACCTTC. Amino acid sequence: CASSAQQWTAGYTF.

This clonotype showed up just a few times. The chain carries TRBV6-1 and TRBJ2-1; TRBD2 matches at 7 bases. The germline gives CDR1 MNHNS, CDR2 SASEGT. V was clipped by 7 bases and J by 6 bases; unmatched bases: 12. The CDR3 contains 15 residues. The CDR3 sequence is CASTRGGRSGNEQFF. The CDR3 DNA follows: TGTGCCAGCACTCGGGGAGGGCGATCCGGCAATGAGCAGTTCTTC.

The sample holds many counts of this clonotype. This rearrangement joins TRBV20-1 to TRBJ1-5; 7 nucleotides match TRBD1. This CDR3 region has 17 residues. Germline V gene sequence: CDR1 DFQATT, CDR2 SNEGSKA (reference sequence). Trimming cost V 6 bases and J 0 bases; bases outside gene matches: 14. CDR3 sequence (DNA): TGCAGTGCCACGGACAGGAACGGCTATGATAGCAATCAGCCCCAGCATTTT. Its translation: CSATDRNGYDSNQPQHF.

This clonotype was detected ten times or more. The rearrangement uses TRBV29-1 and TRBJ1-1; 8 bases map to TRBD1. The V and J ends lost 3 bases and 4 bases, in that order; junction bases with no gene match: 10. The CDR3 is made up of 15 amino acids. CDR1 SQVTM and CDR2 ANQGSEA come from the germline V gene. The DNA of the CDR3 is TGCAGCGTTGATTTCGGGGACAGGATTTTCACTGAAGCTTTCTTT. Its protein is CSVDFGDRIFTEAFF. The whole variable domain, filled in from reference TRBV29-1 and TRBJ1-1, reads SAVISQKPSRDICQRGTSLTIQCQVDSQVTMMFWYRQQPGQSLTLIATANQGSEATYESGFVIDKFPISRPNLTFSTLTVSNMSPEDSSIYLCSVDFGDRIFTEAFFGQGTRLTVV.

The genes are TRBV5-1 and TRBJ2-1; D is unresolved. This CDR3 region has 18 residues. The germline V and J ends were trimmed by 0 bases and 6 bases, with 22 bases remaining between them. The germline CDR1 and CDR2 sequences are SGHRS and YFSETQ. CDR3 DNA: TGCGCCAGCAGCTTGGGGTTTAAAGGGCAGACTGACGCCAATGAGCAGTTCTTC. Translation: CASSLGFKGQTDANEQFF.